The 17 T cell receptor beta chains below come from one sample, sequenced in a study of T cells in Graves' hyperthyroidism and ophthalmopathy. Researchers amplified the TCR beta CDR3 regions from RNA transcripts. Researchers ran a first-round RT-PCR on the TCR CDR3 using the HTBI primer set. TCRdb ran MiXCR on the multiplex PCR reads and lists one entry per CDR3 protein. The sample carries around 250,000 distinct CDR3 sequences, approximately 23% recorded once. Material: blood. The receptors stem from a woman aged 35 to 49 with Graves' ophthalmopathy.

This clonotype has a handful of counts. Mismatch with germline at one junction end may stem from a read error. V and J are TRBV6-1 and TRBJ2-7, with D perhaps TRBD1 (6 bases). Germline values: CDR1 MNHNS, CDR2 SASEGT. The CDR3 consists of 14 residues. CDR3: CASSPKGAGDEQSF. For the CDR3, the DNA is TGTGCCAGCAGCCCGAAAGGGGCAGGGGACGAGCAGTCCTTC.

This clonotype appeared many times. The rearrangement joins TRBV12-3 or TRBV12-4 to TRBJ2-7; perhaps TRBD2 as D (6 bases). There are 17 residues in the CDR3. Between the trimmed V and J ends, which lost 5 bases and 2 bases, there was a span of 22 bases. CDR3 bases: TGTGCCAGCAGTCCCGAAGGGTTCGGGACTCCAACCTACGAGCAGTACTTC. Protein sequence: CASSPEGFGTPTYEQYF.

Of note for this clonotype: This may stem from a read error, because a much larger clone lies one nucleotide away. This chain links TRBV30 with TRBJ1-3; 7 positions agree with TRBD1. Germline CDR1 and CDR2: GTSNPN and SVGIG (reference sequence). The CDR3 covers 14 residues. V lost 3 bases to trimming and J lost 2 bases; unmatched junction nucleotides: 4. The CDR3 region is CAWRLDRTGNTIYF. The CDR3, as DNA: TGTGCCTGGAGACTGGACAGGACTGGAAACACCATATATTTT.

There are many counts of this clonotype. A much larger clone differs from this one at a single base, so this may be a read error. The chain links TRBV28 to TRBJ2-7; D gene uncertain. The V gene's germline CDR1 is MDHEN and CDR2 SYDVKM. Trimming removed 7 bases at V and 6 bases at J, with 10 bases between. The CDR3 spans 11 residues. The chain's CDR3 is CASNFLSEQYF. The CDR3 nucleotides read TGTGCCAGCAATTTCCTGAGCGAGCAGTACTTC.

This clonotype has just a few counts. This rearrangement joins TRBV6-5 to TRBJ1-2; D unresolved. Trimming pared 4 bases from V and 9 bases from J, leaving 12 bases between. The CDR3 totals 12 residues. CDR1 is MNHEY and CDR2 is SVGAGI in the germline V gene. Here the CDR3 DNA reads TGTGCCAGCAGTTCACTAACAGCGAGCTACACCTTC. Amino acid sequence: CASSSLTASYTF.

At least ten counts were recorded for this clonotype. The rearrangement joins TRBV30 to TRBJ1-6, with no clear D. V was trimmed by 5 bases and J by 5 bases, leaving 13 bases between them. Looked up from germline, CDR1 is GTSNPN and CDR2 is SVGIG (reference sequence). The CDR3 runs 14 residues. The CDR3 sequence is CAWDLRQDNSPLHF. The CDR3 region has the DNA TGTGCCTGGGACCTTCGGCAGGATAATTCACCCCTCCACTTT.

This clonotype has at least ten counts. The rearrangement links TRBV7-3 to TRBJ2-2; D call uncertain. Trimming removed 2 bases from V and 0 bases from J, with 7 bases in between. The germline V gene encodes CDR1 SGHTA and CDR2 FQGTGA. The CDR3 extends over 15 amino acids. The CDR3 spells CASSLFASNTGELFF. In DNA, the CDR3 is TGTGCCAGCAGCTTATTTGCGTCGAACACCGGGGAGCTGTTTTTT.

The gene calls are TRBV30 and TRBJ1-2; no definite D call. V lost 0 bases and J lost 7, with 6 bases in between. This CDR3 contains 11 residues. CDR1 and CDR2 (germline): GTSNPN, SVGIG (reference sequence). The CDR3 DNA reads TGTGCCTGGAGTGTATGGGTTGGCTACACCTTC. As protein: CAWSVWVGYTF.

This chain connects TRBV2 to TRBJ2-2; 7 nucleotides line up with TRBD1. Germline values: CDR1 SNHLY, CDR2 FYNNEI. V gave up 6 bases and J gave up 6 bases; unmatched junction bases: 4. The CDR3 runs 13 residues. CDR3 amino acids: CASRDRLAGELFF. In nucleotides, the CDR3 is TGTGCCAGCAGGGACAGGTTAGCCGGGGAGCTGTTTTTT.

The table lists this clonotype with a few counts. This rearrangement joins TRBV11-2 to TRBJ2-2; TRBD2 aligns across 10 bases. CDR1 and CDR2 (germline): SGHAT, FQNNGV. Trimming removed 5 bases from V and 5 bases from J; junction bases left unmatched: 5. This CDR3 contains 15 residues. CDR3 loop: CASSKVAGGTGELFF. The CDR3 coding sequence is TGTGCCAGCAGCAAAGTAGCGGGAGGTACCGGGGAGCTGTTTTTT.

This clonotype was seen repeatedly, ten times or more. This chain joins TRBV6-1 and TRBJ1-2; D is possibly TRBD1 (6 bases). This CDR3 has 15 amino acids. Per germline, CDR1 MNHNS and CDR2 SASEGT. V shed 6 bases and J shed 2 bases, with 16 bases lying between them. Written as DNA, the CDR3 is TGTGCCAGCAGCTCCACACAAGGACAGAACTATGGCTACACCTTC. It yields the protein CASSSTQGQNYGYTF.

This clonotype has a count of ten or more. The chain has TRBV6-5 and TRBJ2-6; no clear D. Germline CDR1 reads MNHEY; CDR2 reads SVGAGI. This CDR3 comprises 15 residues. Trimming removed 3 bases from V and 4 bases from J, with 10 bases in between. CDR3 nucleotides: TGTGCCAGCAGTTATACACCATCGGGGGCCAACGTCCTGACTTTC. As protein: CASSYTPSGANVLTF.

This clonotype was counted at least ten times. The chain joins TRBV30 to TRBJ1-5, with 7 positions matching TRBD1. With V trimmed by 1 base and J by 7 bases, 4 bases remained unmatched. The CDR3 is 13 amino acids. CDR1 is GTSNPN and CDR2 is SVGIG in the germline V gene (reference sequence). CDR3 sequence: CAWSGQGGQPQHF. For the CDR3, the DNA is TGTGCCTGGAGTGGGCAGGGGGGACAGCCCCAGCATTTT.

There are many counts of this clonotype. The V gene is TRBV28, the J gene TRBJ2-2; perhaps D is TRBD1 or TRBD2 (5 bases each). There are 15 residues in the CDR3. The germline V gene has CDR1 MDHEN and CDR2 SYDVKM. Trimming removed 4 bases at V and 4 bases at J, with 13 bases between. CDR3 sequence reads: CASSSGTMGTGELFF. The DNA of the CDR3 is TGTGCCAGCAGTTCCGGGACCATGGGCACCGGGGAGCTGTTTTTT.

This clonotype was recorded many times. The DNA of the CDR3 is TGCAGTGCTCTTCTAGCGGGAGGGCCCTCCGAGCAGTACTTC. Its protein is CSALLAGGPSEQYF. The chain uses TRBV20-1 and TRBJ2-7, with 12 bases fitting TRBD2. Germline loops: CDR1 DFQATT, CDR2 SNEGSKA (reference sequence). The junction had 8 bases not matched to a gene; V was cut back by 5 bases and J by 6 bases. The CDR3 sequence is 14 residues long.

Ten or more counts support this clonotype. This rearrangement joins TRBV29-1 to TRBJ2-7; D perhaps matches TRBD2 (5 bases). Germline lookup yields CDR1 SQVTM and CDR2 ANQGSEA. The V end was cut by 6 bases, the J end by 5 bases, with 20 bases between. The CDR3 extends over 14 amino acids. CDR3 in amino acids: CSVGLGLKIDEQYF. Written as DNA, the CDR3 is TGCAGCGTCGGACTTGGCCTGAAGATAGACGAGCAGTACTTC.

This clonotype was detected a few times. The chain is built from TRBV12-3 or TRBV12-4 and TRBJ1-1; TRBD1 is a possible D gene (5 bases). The CDR3 has 15 amino acids. V shed 7 bases and J shed 3 bases, with 18 bases lying between them. The CDR3 region is CASTQTLQGYTEAFF. In nucleotides, the CDR3 is TGTGCCAGCACCCAAACCCTCCAGGGATACACTGAAGCTTTCTTT.